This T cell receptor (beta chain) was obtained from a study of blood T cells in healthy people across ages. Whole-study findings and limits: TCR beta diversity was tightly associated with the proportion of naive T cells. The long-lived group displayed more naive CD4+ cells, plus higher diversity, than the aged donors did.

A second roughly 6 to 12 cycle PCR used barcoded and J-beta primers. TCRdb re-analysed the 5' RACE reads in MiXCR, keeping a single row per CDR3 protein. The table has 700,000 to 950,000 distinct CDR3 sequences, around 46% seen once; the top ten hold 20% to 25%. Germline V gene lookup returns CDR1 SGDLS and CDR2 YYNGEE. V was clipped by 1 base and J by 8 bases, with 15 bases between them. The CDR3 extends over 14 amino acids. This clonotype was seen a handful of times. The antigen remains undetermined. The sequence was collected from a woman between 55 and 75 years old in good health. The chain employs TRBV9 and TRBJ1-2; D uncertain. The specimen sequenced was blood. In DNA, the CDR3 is TGTGCCAGCAGCGTAAGGGAGGGAGAAAGAGGCTACACCTTC. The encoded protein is CASSVREGERGYTF.